This T cell receptor beta chain was recovered during a study of cytomegalovirus exposure and HLA in healthy donors. V lost 5 bases and J lost 4; bases outside the gene matches: 9. In germline, CDR1 is SGHTA, CDR2 FQGTGA. CDR3 length equals 15 residues. In the PCR, 60 Vbeta and 13 Jbeta primers were used. Clones were sequenced by immunoSEQ multiplex PCR, and TCRdb holds only the in-frame ones, with some missing. The sample has 85,000 to 110,000 clones; approximately 66% are singletons. Despite likely unrecorded immune exposures, the donors were nominally healthy at the time of sampling. The specimen sequenced was PBMCs. The chain is built from TRBV7-3 and TRBJ2-5; 8 nucleotides match TRBD2. This receptor was obtained from a woman in her 50s in good health and CMV-seronegative. CDR3 DNA sequence: TGTGCCAGCAGCCCAACGGGTGCGGGAGGAGAGACCCAGTACTTC. Protein product: CASSPTGAGGETQYF. Full variable domain (outside the CDR3, taken from reference TRBV7-3 and TRBJ2-5): GAGVSQTPSNKVTEKGKYVELRCDPISGHTALYWYRQSLGQGPEFLIYFQGTGAADDSGLPNDRFFAVRPEGSVSTLKIQRTERGDSAVYLCASSPTGAGGETQYFGPGTRLLVL.